The rows below give T cell receptor beta chains drawn from one sample of a study of T cells after yellow fever vaccination. Each CDR3 protein is one row after TCRdb ran MiXCR on the 5' RACE reads. Counted here are 500,000 to 650,000 distinct CDR3 sequences, around 16% occurring once; the ten biggest clones make up 17%. Source: PBMCs, taken 5 days after the first yellow fever vaccination. The receptors here all came from a man in his late teens or twenties who received the YFV17D yellow fever vaccine. CDR3s include the opening cysteine and the closing phenylalanine or tryptophan. D genes are given only for firm matches.

j_call v_call d_call cdr3_aa
TRBJ2-6 TRBV11-2 TRBD2 CASSFGLAGLLSGANVLTF
TRBJ2-3 TRBV15 . CATSGHRDSPGHTDTQYF
TRBJ2-3 TRBV25-1 . CASSELGGTPDTDTQYF
TRBJ1-1 TRBV6-5 . CASRQTGRAFF
TRBJ2-7 TRBV6-2/TRBV6-3 . CASRLFSTASDRGQYF
TRBJ2-3 TRBV20-1 . CSARVPRDTDTQYF
TRBJ2-4 TRBV7-2 . CASSLPPPNIQYF
TRBJ2-5 TRBV4-1 TRBD2 CASSQFGLAENQETQYF
TRBJ1-2 TRBV27 . CASSFDFETANYGYTF
TRBJ1-5 TRBV24-1 . CAVQAGDQPQHF
TRBJ1-2 TRBV10-3 . CAISDTGTSANYGYTF
TRBJ1-1 TRBV2 TRBD1 CASGTGGLSTEAFF
TRBJ2-7 TRBV20-1 . CSASPPDSRDYEQYF
TRBJ1-2 TRBV12-3/TRBV12-4 . CASSLKVLDYGYTF
TRBJ2-1 TRBV24-1 . CATQDGYYNEQFF
TRBJ1-3 TRBV6-6 . CASLRSSGNTIYF
TRBJ2-7 TRBV4-1 TRBD1 CASSQDRSTGVDEQYF
TRBJ2-1 TRBV6-1 . CASSVSGTDYNEQFF
TRBJ2-1 TRBV19 . CASSMMPYNEQFF
TRBJ2-3 TRBV4-3 . CASSQSPLWGGTDTQYF
TRBJ1-1 TRBV4-2 . CASSQGVYRLNTEAFF
TRBJ1-1 TRBV20-1 . CSASTPYSTEAFF
TRBJ1-1 TRBV18 . CASSPPSGRANTEAFF
TRBJ2-1 TRBV7-9 . CASSLSSVLDEQFF
TRBJ2-3 TRBV5-5 . CASSDGTEADTQYF
TRBJ2-6 TRBV30 . CAWSIRGANVLTF
TRBJ2-3 TRBV20-1 . CSARWEGTDTQYF
TRBJ2-4 TRBV7-9 . CASSLAPWKSVKNIQYF
TRBJ1-4 TRBV2 TRBD1 CASSERTGGSEKLFF
TRBJ2-7 TRBV12-3/TRBV12-4 TRBD2 CASSLTSGGVSEQYF
TRBJ1-6 TRBV24-1 . CATRHSPLHF
TRBJ2-1 TRBV4-1 TRBD2 CASSLAGGVYEQFF
TRBJ2-2 TRBV4-3 TRBD2 CASSQDRTSGGIGELFF
TRBJ2-7 TRBV4-2 TRBD1 CASSQAGQEYEQYF
TRBJ2-1 TRBV4-1 TRBD1 CASSQEGQGPYNEQFF
TRBJ2-5 TRBV19 TRBD1 CATQGNRETQYF
TRBJ2-7 TRBV6-2/TRBV6-3 . CASSYSDAANSYEQYF
TRBJ2-1 TRBV5-1 . CASSGGGDGNEQFF
TRBJ2-5 TRBV5-5 TRBD1 CASSFSRTGGLGKTQYF
TRBJ2-5 TRBV7-3 TRBD2 CASSFGSGETQYF
TRBJ2-2 TRBV5-4 TRBD2 CASSTPSSGGSGTGELFF
TRBJ2-3 TRBV20-1 . CSASYRTRGTDTQYF
TRBJ1-6 TRBV6-5 . CASSLTTGLSASPLHF
TRBJ1-5 TRBV3-1 . CASSQDAGPNQPQHF
TRBJ1-1 TRBV3-1 . CASSQGRTAGEAFF
TRBJ1-2 TRBV12-3/TRBV12-4 . CASSPTRLGYGYTF
TRBJ2-1 TRBV5-6 TRBD1 CARSPRGQHNEQFF
TRBJ2-5 TRBV9 TRBD2 CASSVGVTSGSQETQYF
TRBJ2-3 TRBV15 . CATSTRTWMGPDTQYF
TRBJ2-3 TRBV12-3/TRBV12-4 . CACKSMGTDTQYF
TRBJ1-5 TRBV28 TRBD1 CASSSLRDRHSNQPQHF
TRBJ1-1 TRBV7-2 . CASSLRWGWDTEAFF
TRBJ2-3 TRBV7-3 TRBD2 CASSLAGGADTLYF
TRBJ2-2 TRBV11-1 . CASSPTFPTGTNTGELFF
TRBJ1-5 TRBV20-1 TRBD1 CSARDGGTAYSNQPQHF
TRBJ1-1 TRBV5-4 TRBD1 CASSLGSGGNTEAFF
TRBJ2-1 TRBV5-1 TRBD2 CASSLAGTRSLNEQFF
TRBJ1-1 TRBV27 . CASSWDTSEARAFF
TRBJ2-1 TRBV7-9 TRBD1 CASSPRPGQGASNEQFF